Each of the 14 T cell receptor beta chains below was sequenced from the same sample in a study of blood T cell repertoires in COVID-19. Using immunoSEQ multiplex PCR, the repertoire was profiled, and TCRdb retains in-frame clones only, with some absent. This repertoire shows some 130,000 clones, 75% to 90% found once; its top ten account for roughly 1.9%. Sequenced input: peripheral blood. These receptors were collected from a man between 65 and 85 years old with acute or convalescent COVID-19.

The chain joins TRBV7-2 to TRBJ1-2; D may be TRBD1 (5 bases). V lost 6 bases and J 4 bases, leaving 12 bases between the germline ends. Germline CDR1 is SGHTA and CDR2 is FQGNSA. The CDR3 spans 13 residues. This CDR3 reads CASRVAGLYGYTF. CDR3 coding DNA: TGTGCCAGCAGGGTGGCGGGACTCTATGGCTACACCTTC.

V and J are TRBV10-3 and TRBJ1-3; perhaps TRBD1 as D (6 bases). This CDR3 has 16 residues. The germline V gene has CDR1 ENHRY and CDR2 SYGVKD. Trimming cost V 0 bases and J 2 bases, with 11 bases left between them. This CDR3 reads CAISESSGGTGNTIYF. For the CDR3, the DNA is TGTGCCATCAGTGAGTCGTCGGGGGGCACTGGAAACACCATATATTTT.

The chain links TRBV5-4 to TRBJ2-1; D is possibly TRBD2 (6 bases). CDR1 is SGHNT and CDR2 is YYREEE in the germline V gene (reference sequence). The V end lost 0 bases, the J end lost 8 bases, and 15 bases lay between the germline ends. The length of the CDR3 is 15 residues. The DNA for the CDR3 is TGTGCCAGCAGCTTGGTCCGGGGGAATAGGGATGAGCAGTTCTTC. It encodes CASSLVRGNRDEQFF. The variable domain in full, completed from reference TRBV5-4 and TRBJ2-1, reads ETGVTQSPTHLIKTRGQQVTLRCSSQSGHNTVSWYQQALGQGPQFIFQYYREEENGRGNFPPRFSGLQFPNYSSELNVNALELDDSALYLCASSLVRGNRDEQFFGPGTRLTVL.

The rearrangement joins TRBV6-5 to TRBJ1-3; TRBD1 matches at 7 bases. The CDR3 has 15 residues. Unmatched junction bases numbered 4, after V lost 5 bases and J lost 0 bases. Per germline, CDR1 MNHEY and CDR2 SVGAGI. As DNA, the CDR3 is TGTGCCAGCAGTCCCCGGGACAGCTCTGGAAACACCATATATTTT. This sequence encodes CASSPRDSSGNTIYF.

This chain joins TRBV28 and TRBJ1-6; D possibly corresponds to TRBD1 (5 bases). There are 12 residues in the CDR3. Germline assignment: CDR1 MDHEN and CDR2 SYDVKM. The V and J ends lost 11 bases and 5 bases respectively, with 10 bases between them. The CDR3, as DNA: TGTGCCGGGGGGGGGAATAATTCACCCCTCCACTTT. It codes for CAGGGNNSPLHF. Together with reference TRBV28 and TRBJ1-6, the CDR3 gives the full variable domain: DVKVTQSSRYLVKRTGEKVFLECVQDMDHENMFWYRQDPGLGLRLIYFSYDVKMKEKGDIPEGYSVSREKKERFSLILESASTNQTSMYLCAGGGNNSPLHFGNGTRLTVT.

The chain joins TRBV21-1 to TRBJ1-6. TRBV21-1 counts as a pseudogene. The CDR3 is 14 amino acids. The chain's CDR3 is CASSKSGSDSPLHF. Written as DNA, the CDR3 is TGTGCCAGCAGCAAAAGCGGTAGTGATTCACCCCTCCACTTT.

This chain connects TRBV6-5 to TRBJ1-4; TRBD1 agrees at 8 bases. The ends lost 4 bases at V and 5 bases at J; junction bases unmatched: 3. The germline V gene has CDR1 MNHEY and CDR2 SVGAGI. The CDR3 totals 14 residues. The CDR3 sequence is CASSSQGGNEKLFF. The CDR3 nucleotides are TGTGCCAGCAGTTCACAGGGGGGCAATGAAAAACTGTTTTTT.

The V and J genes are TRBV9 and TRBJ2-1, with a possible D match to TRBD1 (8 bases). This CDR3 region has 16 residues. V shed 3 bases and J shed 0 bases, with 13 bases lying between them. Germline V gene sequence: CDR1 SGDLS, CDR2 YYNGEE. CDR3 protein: CASSGTGGVSYNEQFF. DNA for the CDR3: TGTGCCAGCAGCGGCACAGGGGGGGTCTCCTACAATGAGCAGTTCTTC.

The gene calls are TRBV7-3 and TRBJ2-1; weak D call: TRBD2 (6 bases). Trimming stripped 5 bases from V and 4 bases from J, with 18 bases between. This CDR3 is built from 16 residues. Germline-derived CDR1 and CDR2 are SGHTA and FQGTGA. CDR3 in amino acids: CASSRVGGAGYNEQFF. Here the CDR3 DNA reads TGTGCCAGCAGCAGGGTTGGCGGGGCCGGGTACAATGAGCAGTTCTTC.

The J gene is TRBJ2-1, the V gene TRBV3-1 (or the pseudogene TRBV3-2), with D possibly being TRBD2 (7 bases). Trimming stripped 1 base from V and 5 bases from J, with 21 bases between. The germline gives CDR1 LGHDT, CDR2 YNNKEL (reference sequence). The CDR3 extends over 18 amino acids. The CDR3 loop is CASSQGRLGGALHNEQFF. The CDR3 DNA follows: TGTGCCAGCAGCCAAGGGCGGTTGGGGGGGGCTCTTCACAATGAGCAGTTCTTC.

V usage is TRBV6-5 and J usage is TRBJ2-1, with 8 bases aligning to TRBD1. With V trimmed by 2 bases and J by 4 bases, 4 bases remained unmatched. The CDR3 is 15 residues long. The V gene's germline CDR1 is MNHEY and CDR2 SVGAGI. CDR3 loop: CASSYGQGAYNEQFF. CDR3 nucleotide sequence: TGTGCCAGCAGTTACGGGCAGGGGGCTTACAATGAGCAGTTCTTC.

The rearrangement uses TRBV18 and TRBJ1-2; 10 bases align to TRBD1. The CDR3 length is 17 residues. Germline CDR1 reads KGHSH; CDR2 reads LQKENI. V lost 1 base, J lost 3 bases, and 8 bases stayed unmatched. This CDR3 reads CASSPLTGGSLDYGYTF. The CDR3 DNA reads TGTGCCAGCTCACCACTGACAGGGGGCTCTTTGGACTATGGCTACACCTTC.

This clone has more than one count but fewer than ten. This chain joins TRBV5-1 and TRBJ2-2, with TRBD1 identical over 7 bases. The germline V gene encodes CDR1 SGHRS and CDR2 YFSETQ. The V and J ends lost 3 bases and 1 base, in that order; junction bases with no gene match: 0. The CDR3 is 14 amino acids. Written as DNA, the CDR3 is TGCGCCAGCAGCTGGGACAGGAACACCGGGGAGCTGTTTTTT. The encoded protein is CASSWDRNTGELFF.

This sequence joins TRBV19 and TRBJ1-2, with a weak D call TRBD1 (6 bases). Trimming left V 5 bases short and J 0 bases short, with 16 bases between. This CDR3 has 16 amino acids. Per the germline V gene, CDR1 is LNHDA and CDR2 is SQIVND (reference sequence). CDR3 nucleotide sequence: TGTGCCAGTAGTTTTTTTGGACAGAGAGCTAACTATGGCTACACCTTC. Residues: CASSFFGQRANYGYTF.